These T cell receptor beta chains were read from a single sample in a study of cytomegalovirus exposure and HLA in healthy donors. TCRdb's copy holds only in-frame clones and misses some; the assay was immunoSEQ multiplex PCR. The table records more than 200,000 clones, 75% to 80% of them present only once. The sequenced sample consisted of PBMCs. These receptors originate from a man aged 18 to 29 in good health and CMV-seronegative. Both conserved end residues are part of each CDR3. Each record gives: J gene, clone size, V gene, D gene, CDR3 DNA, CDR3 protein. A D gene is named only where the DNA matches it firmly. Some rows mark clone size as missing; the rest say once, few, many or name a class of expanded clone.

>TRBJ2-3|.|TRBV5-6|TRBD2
TGTGCCAGCAGCTCCACTCCTAGCGGTAGCACAGATACGCAGTATTTT
CASSSTPSGSTDTQYF
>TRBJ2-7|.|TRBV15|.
TGTGCCACCAGCAGAGCTCAGGGGTACGAGCAGTACTTC
CATSRAQGYEQYF
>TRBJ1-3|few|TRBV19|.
TGTGCCAGTACCCCAATGAGGAGCTCTGGAAACACCATATATTTT
CASTPMRSSGNTIYF
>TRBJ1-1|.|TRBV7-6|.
TGTGCCAGCAGCCCGTCGACAGTCATGAACACTGAAGCTTTCTTT
CASSPSTVMNTEAFF
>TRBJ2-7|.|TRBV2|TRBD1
TGTGCCGTCAAAAACAGGGGACCCTACGAGCAGTACTTC
CAVKNRGPYEQYF
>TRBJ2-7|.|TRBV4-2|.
TGTGCCAGCAGCCATGGACAGCGCTACGAGCAGTACTTC
CASSHGQRYEQYF
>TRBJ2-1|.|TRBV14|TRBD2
TGTGCCAGCAGCCGCCTTCTAGCGGGAATAACCGGGACCTACAATGAGCAGTTCTTC
CASSRLLAGITGTYNEQFF
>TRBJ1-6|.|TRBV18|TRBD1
TGTGCCAGCTCACCCAGATCCGGGACAGGGGGCCAGAATTCACCCCTCCACTTT
CASSPRSGTGGQNSPLHF
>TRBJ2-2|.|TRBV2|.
TGTGCCAGCAGTCCTAGGCCCTCAAACACCGGGGAGCTGTTTTTT
CASSPRPSNTGELFF
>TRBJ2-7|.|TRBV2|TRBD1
TGTGCCAGCAGCAAGGGACAGGTTCTCTCCTACGAGCAGTACTTC
CASSKGQVLSYEQYF
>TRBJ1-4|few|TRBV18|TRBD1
TGTGCCAGCTCACAGGGACAGGGGCAAGAAAAACTGTTTTTT
CASSQGQGQEKLFF
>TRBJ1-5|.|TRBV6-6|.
TGTGCCAGCAGGACACTTAGCAATCAGCCCCAGCATTTT
CASRTLSNQPQHF
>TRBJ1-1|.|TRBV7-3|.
TGTGCCAGCAGACCAGGGGCCGAGAACACTGAAGCTTTCTTT
CASRPGAENTEAFF
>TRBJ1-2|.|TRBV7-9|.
TGTGCCAGCAGCCACAGGACTAACTATGGCTACACCTTC
CASSHRTNYGYTF
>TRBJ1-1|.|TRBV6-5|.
TGTGCCAGCAGGACCGACAGATCGGGTGGGGCTTTCTTT
CASRTDRSGGAFF
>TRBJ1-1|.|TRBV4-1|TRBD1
TGCGCCAGCAGTCCCATCACAGGGGAGAGGAGGTTGGACACTGAAGCTTTCTTT
CASSPITGERRLDTEAFF